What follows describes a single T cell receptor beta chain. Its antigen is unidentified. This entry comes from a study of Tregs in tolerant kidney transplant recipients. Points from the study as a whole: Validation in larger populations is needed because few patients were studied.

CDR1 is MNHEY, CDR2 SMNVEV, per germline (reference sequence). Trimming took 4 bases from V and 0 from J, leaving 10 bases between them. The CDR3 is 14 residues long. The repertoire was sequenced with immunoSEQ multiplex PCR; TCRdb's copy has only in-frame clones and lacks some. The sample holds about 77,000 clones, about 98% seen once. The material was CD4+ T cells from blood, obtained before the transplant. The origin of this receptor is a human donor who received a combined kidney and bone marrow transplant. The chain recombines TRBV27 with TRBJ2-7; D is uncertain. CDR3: CASSSTVSSYEQYF. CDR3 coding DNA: TGTGCCAGCAGTTCAACAGTAAGCTCCTACGAGCAGTACTTC.